The clone carrying this TCR beta chain was seen a few times. Its specificity is not known. Via MiXCR, TCRdb re-called the 5' RACE reads, giving one row per CDR3 protein. The sample contains approximately 220,000 distinct CDR3 sequences, over 9.5% of which appear only once. This entry belongs to a study of CD8 T cells in ankylosing spondylitis. General study findings and limits: In peripheral blood, disease-linked CD8+ clones occurred at relatively low frequencies.

This CDR3 is 14 amino acids long. The V gene lost 3 bases and the J gene lost 8 bases, with 19 bases spanning the gap. CDR1 and CDR2 from the germline V gene are DFQATT and SNEGSKA (reference sequence). The rearrangement links TRBV20-1 to TRBJ2-5, with D tentatively TRBD2 (6 bases). The clonotype originates from a male donor with ankylosing spondylitis or in good health (not recorded which). The source material was blood, either unsorted or a sorted T cell fraction (not recorded which). The CDR3 DNA follows: TGCAGTGCTAGTTTAGGGCAGGGAGGTTTTACCCAGTACTTC. Its translation: CSASLGQGGFTQYF.